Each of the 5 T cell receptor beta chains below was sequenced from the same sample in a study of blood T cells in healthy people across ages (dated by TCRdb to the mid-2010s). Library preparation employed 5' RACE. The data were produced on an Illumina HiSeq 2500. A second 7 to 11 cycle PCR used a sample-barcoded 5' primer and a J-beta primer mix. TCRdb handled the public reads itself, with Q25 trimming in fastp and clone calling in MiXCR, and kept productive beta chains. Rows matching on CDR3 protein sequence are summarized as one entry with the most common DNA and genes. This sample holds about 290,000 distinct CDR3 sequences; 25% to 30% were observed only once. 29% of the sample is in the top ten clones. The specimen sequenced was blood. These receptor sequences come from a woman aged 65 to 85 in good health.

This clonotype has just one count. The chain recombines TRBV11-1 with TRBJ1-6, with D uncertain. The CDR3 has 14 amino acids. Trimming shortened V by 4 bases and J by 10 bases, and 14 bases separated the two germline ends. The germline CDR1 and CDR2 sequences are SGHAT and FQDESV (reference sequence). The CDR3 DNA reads TGTGCCAGCAGCTCCGGGTTAGGGAGCTCACCCCTCCACTTT. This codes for CASSSGLGSSPLHF.

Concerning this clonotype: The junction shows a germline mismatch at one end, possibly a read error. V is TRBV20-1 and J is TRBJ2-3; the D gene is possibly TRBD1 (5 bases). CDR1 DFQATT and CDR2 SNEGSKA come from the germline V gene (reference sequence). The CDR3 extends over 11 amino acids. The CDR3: CSAGHLDTQYF. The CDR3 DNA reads TGTAGTGCTGGACATTTGGATACGCAGTATTTT.

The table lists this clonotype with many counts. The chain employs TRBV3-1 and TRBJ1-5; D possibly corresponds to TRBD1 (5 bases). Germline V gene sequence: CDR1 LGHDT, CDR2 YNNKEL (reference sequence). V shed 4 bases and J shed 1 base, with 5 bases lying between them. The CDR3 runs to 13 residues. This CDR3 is CASSRGSNQPQHF. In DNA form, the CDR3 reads TGTGCCAGCAGCCGGGGGAGCAATCAGCCCCAGCATTTT.

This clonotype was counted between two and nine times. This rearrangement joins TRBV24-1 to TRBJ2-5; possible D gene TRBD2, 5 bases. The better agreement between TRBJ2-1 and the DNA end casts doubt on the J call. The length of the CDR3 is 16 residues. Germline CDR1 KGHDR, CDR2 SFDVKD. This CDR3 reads CATSVPGKAAVSEQFF. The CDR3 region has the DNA TGTGCCACCAGTGTTCCGGGAAAGGCGGCGGTTAGTGAGCAGTTCTTC.

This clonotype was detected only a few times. CDR3 DNA sequence: TGCAGTGCTAGGAAGAACGTCGTTGGCACAGATACGCAGTATTTT. Translation gives CSARKNVVGTDTQYF. The chain joins TRBV20-1 to TRBJ2-3; D uncertain. V lost 3 bases and J 1 base, leaving 14 bases between the germline ends. Germline loops: CDR1 DFQATT, CDR2 SNEGSKA (reference sequence). The CDR3 contains 15 residues.